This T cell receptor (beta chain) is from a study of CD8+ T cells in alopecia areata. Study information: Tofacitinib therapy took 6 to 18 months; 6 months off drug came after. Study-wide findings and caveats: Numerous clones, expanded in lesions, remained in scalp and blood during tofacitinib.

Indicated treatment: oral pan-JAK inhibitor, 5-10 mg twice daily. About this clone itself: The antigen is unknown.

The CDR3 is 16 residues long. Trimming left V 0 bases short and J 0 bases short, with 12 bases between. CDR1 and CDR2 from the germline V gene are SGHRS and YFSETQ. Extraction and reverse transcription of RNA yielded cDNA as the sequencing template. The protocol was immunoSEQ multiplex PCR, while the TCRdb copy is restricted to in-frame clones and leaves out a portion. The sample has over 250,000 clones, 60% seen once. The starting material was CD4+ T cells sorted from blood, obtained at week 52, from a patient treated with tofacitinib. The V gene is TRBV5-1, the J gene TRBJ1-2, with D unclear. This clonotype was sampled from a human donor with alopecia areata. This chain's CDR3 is CASSLAPGGANYGYTF. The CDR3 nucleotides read TGCGCCAGCAGCTTGGCCCCAGGAGGAGCTAACTATGGCTACACCTTC.